Here is one T cell receptor beta chain with its context. This specimen belongs to a study of T-cell memory formation after mild COVID-19. At the level of the study: Largely donor-specific sequence clusters came from a couple of donors.

This CDR3 is built from 17 residues. Germline trimming cut 8 bases from V and 7 bases from J; bases unmatched to any gene: 18. Germline V lookup: CDR1 MNHEY, CDR2 SVGAGI. TCRdb reanalysed the 5' RACE reads using MiXCR and keeps one entry per CDR3 protein. The repertoire includes a few hundred thousand distinct CDR3 sequences, 20% to 25% of them detected once, and 8.5% to 10% sits in the top ten. The chain links TRBV6-5 to TRBJ1-5, with 9 bases matching TRBD1. This clonotype was obtained from an adult woman who had mild COVID-19 (a few samples of this study predate the infection). Cell type and time point are not known. What was sequenced was PBMCs or a T cell subset sorted from them (not recorded which). CDR3 protein: CASGPGQGSLNHQPQHF. In DNA, the CDR3 is TGTGCCAGCGGACCGGGACAGGGTTCGCTGAATCACCAGCCCCAGCATTTT.